This T cell receptor beta chain was captured by sequencing in a study of cytomegalovirus exposure and HLA in healthy donors. The PCR used 60 Vbeta and 13 Jbeta primers. Assay used: immunoSEQ multiplex PCR; TCRdb lists only in-frame clones, some missing. This sample has 200,000 to 300,000 clones; just under 85% occur once, and the top ten carry 2% to 2.5%. The trim removed 4 bases at V and 5 bases at J, leaving 5 bases unmatched. CDR1 is SGHRS and CDR2 is YFSETQ in the germline V gene. The CDR3 sequence is 14 residues long. Overall study findings and caveats: A later analysis revealed that TCR association rates differed between HLA loci, peaking at DRB1 and bottoming out at HLA-C. According to a later analysis, donors in an Asian-associated ancestry cluster reportedly had fewer N-insertions than the approximately 620-donor mean.

Regarding this clone: Antigen unknown. Other DNA sequences within the sample encode an identical CDR3.

The genes are TRBV5-1 and TRBJ2-7; 11 bases align to TRBD2. Sequenced: PBMCs. The clonotype comes from a woman aged 40 to 50 in good health and CMV-seropositive. DNA of the CDR3: TGCGCCAGCAGCGGAACTAGCGGGAGTAACGAGCAGTACTTC. Its protein is CASSGTSGSNEQYF.